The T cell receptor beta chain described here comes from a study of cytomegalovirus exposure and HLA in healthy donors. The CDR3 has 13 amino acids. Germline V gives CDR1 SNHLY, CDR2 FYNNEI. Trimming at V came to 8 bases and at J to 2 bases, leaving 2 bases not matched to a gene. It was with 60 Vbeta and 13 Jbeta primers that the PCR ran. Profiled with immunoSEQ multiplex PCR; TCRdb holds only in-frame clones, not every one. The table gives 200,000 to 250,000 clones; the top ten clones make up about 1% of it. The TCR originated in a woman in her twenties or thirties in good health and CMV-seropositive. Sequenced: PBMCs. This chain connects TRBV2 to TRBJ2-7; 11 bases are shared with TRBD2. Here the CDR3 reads CASGSGGAYEQYF. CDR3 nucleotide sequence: TGTGCCAGCGGTAGCGGGGGGGCCTACGAGCAGTACTTC.